This T cell receptor (beta chain) was sequenced for a study of CD8 T cells in Susac syndrome. RNA was extracted with the RNeasy kit, and a quantity of about 0.45 to 1 ug was reverse transcribed using random hexamers. A single record per CDR3 protein comes from TCRdb applying MiXCR to the immunoSEQ multiplex PCR reads. This repertoire shows about 430,000 distinct CDR3 sequences, more than 80% found once; its top ten account for more than 0.09%. This clonotype appeared a single time. The germline CDR1 and CDR2 sequences are LNHDA and SQIVND (reference sequence). Trimming stripped 5 bases from V and 0 bases from J, with 10 bases between. The CDR3 is 14 residues long.

The clonotype was recovered from a human donor with multiple sclerosis. V gene TRBV19 combines with J gene TRBJ2-5; D uncertain. Sequences were obtained from CD8+ T cells from PBMCs. The CDR3 sequence: CASSFSGYQETQYF. As DNA, the CDR3 is TGTGCCAGTAGTTTTTCCGGGTACCAAGAGACCCAGTACTTC.